This TCR beta chain was retrieved from a study of blood T cell repertoires in COVID-19. Study at large: PBMCs, B-cell-depleted T cells, or T cells provided the cDNA or gDNA that made up the material.

Methods used by the authors: From reference gene primer amplification, estimates of nucleated cell counts were derived. Profiled with immunoSEQ multiplex PCR; TCRdb holds only in-frame clones, not every one. The D gene and trimming were derived from the DNA, and the V and J assignments and clone size from that table. The table lists tens of thousands of clones, around 70% of them singletons. This clonotype was obtained from a man aged 65 to 85 with acute or convalescent COVID-19. The sample was peripheral blood.

As DNA, the CDR3 is TGTGCCATCAGTGGGACTAGCGGGACCGGAGATACGCAGTATTTT. Translated, it gives CAISGTSGTGDTQYF. The rearrangement uses TRBV10-3 and TRBJ2-3, with TRBD2 matching 12 bases. CDR3 size: 15 residues. Trimming at V came to 4 bases and at J to 5 bases, leaving 4 bases not matched to a gene. Germline V CDR1 and CDR2: ENHRY, SYGVKD.